These 17 T cell receptor beta chains were sequenced from one sample in a study of cytomegalovirus exposure and HLA in healthy donors. 13 Jbeta primers and 60 Vbeta primers were used for the PCR. Profiled with immunoSEQ multiplex PCR; TCRdb holds only in-frame clones, not every one. The table records around 300,000 clones, approximately 90% of them present only once. Sequences were obtained from PBMCs. The receptors here all came from a woman between 18 and 29 years old in good health and CMV-seronegative.

This clone is a singleton in its sample. The V and J genes are TRBV6-5 and TRBJ2-7; 11 bases map to TRBD1. V was clipped by 0 bases and J by 3 bases; unmatched bases: 1. Germline CDR1 reads MNHEY; CDR2 reads SVGAGI. CDR3 length: 15 amino acids. CDR3 nucleotide sequence: TGTGCCAGCAGTTACTCCGGGACAGGGGGCTACGAGCAGTACTTC. It specifies CASSYSGTGGYEQYF.

The chain combines TRBV4-2 with TRBJ1-4; the D is unclear. V was shortened by 0 bases and J by 6 bases, with 17 bases between the two germline ends. CDR1 LGHNA and CDR2 YNFKEQ come from the germline V gene. The CDR3 has 17 amino acids. The DNA for the CDR3 is TGTGCCAGCAGCCAAGATATTACGGATGGGAGTGATGAAAAACTGTTTTTT. Translation: CASSQDITDGSDEKLFF.

V usage is TRBV27 and J usage is TRBJ1-1, with TRBD1 matching 9 bases. CDR1 and CDR2 (germline): MNHEY, SMNVEV (reference sequence). J lost 0 bases, V lost 9 bases, and 5 bases had no gene match. The CDR3 length is 14 residues. The CDR3 loop reads CASRYRGLNTEAFF. DNA for the CDR3: TGTGCCAGTAGATACAGGGGGCTGAACACTGAAGCTTTCTTT.

The chain couples TRBV10-3 to TRBJ2-5; maybe TRBD1 (6 bases). The CDR3 runs to 14 residues. CDR1 is ENHRY and CDR2 is SYGVKD in the germline V gene. V was cut by 6 bases and J by 5 bases, with 16 bases left in between. The CDR3 DNA reads TGTGCCATCAGCGAGCAGGACAGTGCGGAGACCCAGTACTTC. It encodes CAISEQDSAETQYF.

This chain joins TRBV2 and TRBJ2-5, with D perhaps TRBD2 (6 bases). Trimming pared 6 bases from V and 7 bases from J, leaving 9 bases between. The germline CDR1 and CDR2 sequences are SNHLY and FYNNEI. The CDR3 contains 11 residues. CDR3: CASSLGGTQYF. The CDR3 coding sequence is TGTGCCAGCAGCCTGGGGGGGACCCAGTACTTC.

The gene calls are TRBV7-9 and TRBJ2-7, with TRBD1 matching over 8 bases. The germline gives CDR1 SEHNR, CDR2 FQNEAQ (reference sequence). CDR3 length: 18 amino acids. V lost 4 bases to trimming and J lost 2 bases; unmatched junction nucleotides: 16. CDR3: CASSSTRRGQGRAYEQYF. In DNA, the CDR3 is TGTGCCAGCAGCTCCACACGACGAGGACAGGGAAGAGCCTACGAGCAGTACTTC.

The table lists this clone with a count of one. The chain couples TRBV5-1 to TRBJ2-1; 13 bases fit TRBD2. Germline loops: CDR1 SGHRS, CDR2 YFSETQ. Trimming removed 2 bases from V and 9 bases from J; junction bases left unmatched: 5. The CDR3 runs to 15 residues. The CDR3 nucleotides are TGCGCCAGCAGCTTTGGACTAGCGGGGGTCGGTGAGCAGTTCTTC. Translation: CASSFGLAGVGEQFF. Supplemented by reference TRBV5-1 and TRBJ2-1, the full variable domain reads KAGVTQTPRYLIKTRGQQVTLSCSPISGHRSVSWYQQTPGQGLQFLFEYFSETQRNKGNFPGRFSGRQFSNSRSEMNVSTLELGDSALYLCASSFGLAGVGEQFFGPGTRLTVL.

This clone was found once. The V and J genes are TRBV2 and TRBJ2-1; 10 nucleotides match TRBD2. Per the germline V gene, CDR1 is SNHLY and CDR2 is FYNNEI. The CDR3 extends over 16 amino acids. Losses at the gene ends were 2 bases for V and 7 bases for J; bases not matched to a gene: 8. DNA of the CDR3: TGTGCCAGCAGTGAATCCCCTAGCGGGGGTGATAATGAGCAGTTCTTC. As protein: CASSESPSGGDNEQFF.

The chain combines TRBV29-1 with TRBJ1-1; the D gene is possibly TRBD1 (5 bases). The CDR3 runs to 10 residues. CDR1 is SQVTM and CDR2 is ANQGSEA in the germline V gene. The V end was cut by 4 bases, the J end by 12 bases, with 12 bases between. The CDR3 DNA reads TGCAGCGTTGTAGGAGGGGAAACTTTCTTT. This sequence encodes CSVVGGETFF.

The chain is built from TRBV19 and TRBJ1-2; D unresolved. Trimming stripped 6 bases from V and 0 bases from J, with 20 bases between. The CDR3 sequence is 17 residues long. Germline-derived CDR1 and CDR2 are LNHDA and SQIVND (reference sequence). The CDR3: CASSQSRGGLANYGYTF. The CDR3 DNA reads TGTGCCAGTAGCCAATCACGTGGAGGGCTGGCTAACTATGGCTACACCTTC.

The genes are TRBV4-1 and TRBJ1-1, with D perhaps TRBD1 (5 bases). V was trimmed by 6 bases and J by 1 base, leaving 18 bases between them. The CDR3 covers 16 residues. Germline V gene sequence: CDR1 MGHRA, CDR2 YSYEKL. CDR3 sequence (DNA): TGCGCCAGCAGACAGTACGGAGGGGTTACGAACACTGAAGCTTTCTTT. It encodes CASRQYGGVTNTEAFF.

The chain has TRBV29-1 and TRBJ1-2, with D hard to call. Trimming stripped 6 bases from V and 2 bases from J, with 10 bases between. CDR1 is SQVTM and CDR2 is ANQGSEA in the germline V gene. The length of the CDR3 is 12 residues. CDR3 coding DNA: TGCAGCGTACTAGCCTCGAACTATGGCTACACCTTC. Its protein is CSVLASNYGYTF. The complete variable domain, with remaining parts taken from reference TRBV29-1 and TRBJ1-2, reads SAVISQKPSRDICQRGTSLTIQCQVDSQVTMMFWYRQQPGQSLTLIATANQGSEATYESGFVIDKFPISRPNLTFSTLTVSNMSPEDSSIYLCSVLASNYGYTFGSGTRLTVV.

The chain combines TRBV2 with TRBJ2-5; possible D gene TRBD1, 6 bases. This CDR3 comprises 15 residues. Trimming took off 6 bases at V and 1 base at J, with 15 bases between the two ends. Germline V gene sequence: CDR1 SNHLY, CDR2 FYNNEI. The CDR3 bases are TGTGCCAGCAGCGGGACATGGGGCCTCCAAGAGACCCAGTACTTC. Its translation: CASSGTWGLQETQYF.

J is TRBJ1-2 and V is TRBV10-3; TRBD1 aligns across 10 bases. The CDR3 consists of 15 residues. The J segment lost 7 bases and the V segment lost 0 bases, leaving 5 bases of the junction unmatched. Germline values: CDR1 ENHRY, CDR2 SYGVKD. CDR3 in DNA: TGTGCCATCAGTGAGTCCGGTGGGACAGGGGCTGGCTACACCTTC. It translates to CAISESGGTGAGYTF.

In its sample, this clone was seen a few times. The chain employs TRBV5-8 and TRBJ1-2, with a tentative D call TRBD1 (6 bases). V lost 5 bases and J lost 5, with 10 bases in between. Germline loops: CDR1 SGHTS, CDR2 YDEGEE. This CDR3 has 12 amino acids. The CDR3: CASRDSKYGYTF. Here the CDR3 DNA reads TGTGCCAGCAGGGACAGTAAATATGGCTACACCTTC.

The chain has TRBV6-5 and TRBJ2-1, with a tentative D call TRBD2 (6 bases). The germline gives CDR1 MNHEY, CDR2 SVGAGI. Between the trimmed V and J ends, which lost 6 bases and 6 bases, there was a span of 12 bases. The CDR3 is 13 amino acids. The CDR3 coding sequence is TGTGCCAGCAGGAGAGGGACTCGCAATGAGCAGTTCTTC. Translated: CASRRGTRNEQFF.

Only one count was recorded for this clone. The J gene is TRBJ2-1, the V gene TRBV7-7; 14 bases are a match to TRBD2. The J segment lost 6 bases and the V segment lost 6 bases, leaving 4 bases of the junction unmatched. CDR1 and CDR2 (germline): SSHAT, FNYEAQ (reference sequence). The CDR3 runs 15 residues. In DNA form, the CDR3 reads TGTGCCAGCAGTCTGACTAGCGGGGGGGCCAATGAGCAGTTCTTC. Its translation: CASSLTSGGANEQFF.